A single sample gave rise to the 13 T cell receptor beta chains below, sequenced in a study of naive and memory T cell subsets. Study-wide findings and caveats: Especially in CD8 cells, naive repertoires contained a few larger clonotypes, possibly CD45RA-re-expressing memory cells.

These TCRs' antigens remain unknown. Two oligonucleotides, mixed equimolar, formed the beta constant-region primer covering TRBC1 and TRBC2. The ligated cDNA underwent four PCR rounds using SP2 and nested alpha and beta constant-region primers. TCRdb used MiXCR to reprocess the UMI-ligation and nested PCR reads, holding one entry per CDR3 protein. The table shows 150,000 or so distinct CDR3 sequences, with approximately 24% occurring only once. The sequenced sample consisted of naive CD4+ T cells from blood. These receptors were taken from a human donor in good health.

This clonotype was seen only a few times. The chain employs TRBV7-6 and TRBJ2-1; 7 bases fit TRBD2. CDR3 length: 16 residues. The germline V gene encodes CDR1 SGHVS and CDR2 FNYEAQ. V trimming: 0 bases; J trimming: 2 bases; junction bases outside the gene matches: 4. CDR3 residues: CASSLAPSGTYNEQFF. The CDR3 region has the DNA TGTGCCAGCAGCTTAGCGCCTAGCGGTACCTACAATGAGCAGTTCTTC.

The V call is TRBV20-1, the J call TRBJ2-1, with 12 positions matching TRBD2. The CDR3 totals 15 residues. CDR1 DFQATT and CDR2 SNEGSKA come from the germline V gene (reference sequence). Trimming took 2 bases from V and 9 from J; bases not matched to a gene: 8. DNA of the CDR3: TGCAGTGCTAGAAAACTAGCGGGAGGACAGGGTGAGCAGTTCTTC. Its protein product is CSARKLAGGQGEQFF.

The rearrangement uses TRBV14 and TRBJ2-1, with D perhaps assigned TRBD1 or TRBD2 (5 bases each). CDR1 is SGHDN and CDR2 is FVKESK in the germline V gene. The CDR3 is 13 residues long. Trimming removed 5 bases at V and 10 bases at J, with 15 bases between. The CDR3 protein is CASSWDLPGEQFF. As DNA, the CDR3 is TGTGCCAGCAGCTGGGACCTCCCAGGGGAGCAGTTCTTC.

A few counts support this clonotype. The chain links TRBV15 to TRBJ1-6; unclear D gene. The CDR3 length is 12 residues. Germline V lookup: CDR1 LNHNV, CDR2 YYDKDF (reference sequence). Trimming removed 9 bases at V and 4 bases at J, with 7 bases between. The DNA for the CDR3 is TGTGCCACGGAACATTATAATTCACCCCTCCACTTT. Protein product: CATEHYNSPLHF. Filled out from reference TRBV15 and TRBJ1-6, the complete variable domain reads DAMVIQNPRYQVTQFGKPVTLSCSQTLNHNVMYWYQQKSSQAPKLLFHYYDKDFNNEADTPDNFQSRRPNTSFCFLDIRSPGLGDTAMYLCATEHYNSPLHFGNGTRLTVT.

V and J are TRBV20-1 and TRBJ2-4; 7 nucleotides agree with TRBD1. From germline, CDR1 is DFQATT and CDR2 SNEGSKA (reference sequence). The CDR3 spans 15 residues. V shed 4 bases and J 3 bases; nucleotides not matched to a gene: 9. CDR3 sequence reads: CSAIRQGRFKNIQYF. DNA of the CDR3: TGCAGTGCTATAAGACAGGGAAGATTCAAAAACATTCAGTACTTC.

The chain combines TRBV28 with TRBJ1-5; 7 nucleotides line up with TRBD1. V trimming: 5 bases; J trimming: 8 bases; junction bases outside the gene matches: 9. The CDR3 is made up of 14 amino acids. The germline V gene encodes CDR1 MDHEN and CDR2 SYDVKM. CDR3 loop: CASSLGQRGKPQHF. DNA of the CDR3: TGTGCCAGCAGTCTGGGACAGAGGGGGAAGCCCCAGCATTTT.

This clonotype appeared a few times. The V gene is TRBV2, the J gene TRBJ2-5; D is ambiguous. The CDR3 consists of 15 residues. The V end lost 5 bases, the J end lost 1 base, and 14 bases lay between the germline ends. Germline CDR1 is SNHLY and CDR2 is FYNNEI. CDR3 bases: TGTGCCAGCAGTAAGGCAGTCGATCCCCAAGAGACCCAGTACTTC. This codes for CASSKAVDPQETQYF.

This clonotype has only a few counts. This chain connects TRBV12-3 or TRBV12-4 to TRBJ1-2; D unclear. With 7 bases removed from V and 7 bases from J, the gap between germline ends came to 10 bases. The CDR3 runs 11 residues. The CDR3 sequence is CASMGPGGYTF. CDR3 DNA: TGTGCCAGCATGGGCCCTGGTGGCTACACCTTC.

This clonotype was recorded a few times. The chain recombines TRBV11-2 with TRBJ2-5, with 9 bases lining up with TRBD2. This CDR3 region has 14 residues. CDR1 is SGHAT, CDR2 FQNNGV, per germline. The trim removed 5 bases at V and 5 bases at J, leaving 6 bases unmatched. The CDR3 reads CASSPGLALETQYF. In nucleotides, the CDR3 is TGTGCCAGCAGCCCCGGACTAGCGCTGGAGACCCAGTACTTC. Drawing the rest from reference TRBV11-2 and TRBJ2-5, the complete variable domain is EAGVAQSPRYKIIEKRQSVAFWCNPISGHATLYWYQQILGQGPKLLIQFQNNGVVDDSQLPKDRFSAERLKGVDSTLKIQPAKLEDSAVYLCASSPGLALETQYFGPGTRLLVL.

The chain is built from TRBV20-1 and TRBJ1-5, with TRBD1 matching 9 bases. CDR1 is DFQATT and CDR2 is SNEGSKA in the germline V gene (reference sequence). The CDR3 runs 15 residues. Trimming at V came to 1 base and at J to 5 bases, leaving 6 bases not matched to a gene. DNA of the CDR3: TGCAGTGCTAGAGCCCGGACAGGGGAGCATCAGCCCCAGCATTTT. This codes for CSARARTGEHQPQHF.

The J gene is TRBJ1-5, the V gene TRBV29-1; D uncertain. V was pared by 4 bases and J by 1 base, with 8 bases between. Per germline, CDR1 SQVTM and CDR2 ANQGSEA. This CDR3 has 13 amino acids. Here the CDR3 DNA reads TGCAGCGTTGGTTTGGCCAGCAATCAGCCCCAGCATTTT. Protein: CSVGLASNQPQHF.

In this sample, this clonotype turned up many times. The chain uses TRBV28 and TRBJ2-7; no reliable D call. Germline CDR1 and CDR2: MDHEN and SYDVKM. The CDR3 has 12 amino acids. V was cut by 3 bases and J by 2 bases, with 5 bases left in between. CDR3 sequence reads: CASSLLAYEQYF. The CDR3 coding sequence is TGTGCCAGCAGTTTGCTGGCCTACGAGCAGTACTTC.

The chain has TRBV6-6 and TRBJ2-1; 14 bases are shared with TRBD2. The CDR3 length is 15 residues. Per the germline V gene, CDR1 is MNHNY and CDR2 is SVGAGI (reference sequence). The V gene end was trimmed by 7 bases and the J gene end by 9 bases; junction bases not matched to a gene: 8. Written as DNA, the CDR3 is TGTGCCAGCATCGGGGGACTAGCGGGAGCTTCTGAGCAGTTCTTC. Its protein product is CASIGGLAGASEQFF.